The next 28 T cell receptor beta chains were all read from a single sample in a study of control samples from healthy donors and cancer patients. Assay: immunoSEQ multiplex PCR; the TCRdb copy retains only in-frame clones and omits some. The sample has about 270,000 clones; over 75% are singletons. The sequenced material came from PBMCs. These TCRs come from a woman aged 60-70 years with lung cancer.

CDR3 bases: TGTGCCAGCCCGGGACAGACTTACAATGAGCAGTTCTTC. This codes for CASPGQTYNEQFF. V is TRBV6-5 and J is TRBJ2-1; 7 nucleotides match TRBD1. The CDR3 is 13 residues long. Germline V gene sequence: CDR1 MNHEY, CDR2 SVGAGI. The V segment lost 8 bases and the J segment 4 bases; nucleotides outside the gene matches: 5.

This sequence joins TRBV5-1 and TRBJ2-7, with D hard to call. From germline, CDR1 is SGHRS and CDR2 YFSETQ. The V and J ends lost 0 bases and 4 bases respectively, with 11 bases between them. The CDR3 has 14 residues. DNA for the CDR3: TGCGCCAGCAGCTTGGCGGTGAGTGGGTACGAGCAGTACTTC. It is translated as CASSLAVSGYEQYF.

V is TRBV18 and J is TRBJ1-2; no clear D. Germline assignment: CDR1 KGHSH and CDR2 LQKENI. V was trimmed by 5 bases and J by 1 base, leaving 14 bases between them. The CDR3 runs to 15 residues. The CDR3 DNA reads TGTGCCAGCTCAGCAACTGCGGACGTTAACTATGGCTACACCTTC. The encoded protein is CASSATADVNYGYTF. The variable domain in full, with the rest retrieved from reference TRBV18 and TRBJ1-2, is NAGVMQNPRHLVRRRGQEARLRCSPMKGHSHVYWYRQLPEEGLKFMVYLQKENIIDESGMPKERFSAEFPKEGPSILRIQQVVRGDSAAYFCASSATADVNYGYTFGSGTRLTVV.

The chain is built from TRBV18 and TRBJ2-7; possible D gene TRBD2, 5 bases. This CDR3 is 16 amino acids long. The germline CDR1 and CDR2 sequences are KGHSH and LQKENI. V gave up 0 bases and J gave up 0 bases, with 12 bases separating them. For the CDR3, the DNA is TGTGCCAGCTCACCACCTGGGCGGGCGAGCTCCTACGAGCAGTACTTC. It specifies CASSPPGRASSYEQYF.

This chain connects TRBV6-6 to TRBJ2-3, with D maybe TRBD1 (6 bases). The CDR3 covers 15 residues. Trimming removed 5 bases from V and 0 bases from J, with 12 bases in between. Germline values: CDR1 MNHNY, CDR2 SVGAGI (reference sequence). For the CDR3, the DNA is TGTGCCAGCAGTCCTGGACAGACGAGCACAGATACGCAGTATTTT. This gives the protein CASSPGQTSTDTQYF.

The chain uses TRBV5-1 and TRBJ1-1; D unclear. Germline CDR1 is SGHRS and CDR2 is YFSETQ. Trimming removed 4 bases at V and 8 bases at J, with 21 bases between. The CDR3 has 15 amino acids. The CDR3 loop reads CASSDSRASGMEAFF. The CDR3 nucleotides read TGCGCCAGCAGCGACTCCCGGGCCTCGGGAATGGAAGCTTTCTTT.

The gene calls are TRBV18 and TRBJ1-2; D is undetermined. This CDR3 is 17 amino acids long. The V end was cut by 0 bases, the J end by 2 bases, with 16 bases between. Germline values: CDR1 KGHSH, CDR2 LQKENI. CDR3 sequence (DNA): TGTGCCAGCTCACCACCGTACCGGATTGGAGGCAACTATGGCTACACCTTC. Translating gives CASSPPYRIGGNYGYTF.

The J gene is TRBJ1-2, the V gene TRBV28, with D tentatively TRBD1 (6 bases). V lost 4 bases, J lost 6 bases, and 15 bases lay in between. Germline V gene sequence: CDR1 MDHEN, CDR2 SYDVKM. There are 14 residues in the CDR3. Here the CDR3 DNA reads TGTGCCAGCAGTTGGGGGGGCGCGGTCGATGGCTACACCTTC. Translation: CASSWGGAVDGYTF.

This rearrangement joins TRBV11-2 to TRBJ2-2; no firm D call. The germline V and J ends were trimmed by 0 bases and 7 bases, with 6 bases remaining between them. The germline V gene has CDR1 SGHAT and CDR2 FQNNGV. The CDR3 consists of 13 residues. CDR3 coding DNA: TGTGCCAGCAGCTTAGATCTTTACGGGGAGCTGTTTTTT. Protein product: CASSLDLYGELFF.

This chain uses TRBV11-2 with TRBJ1-2; D unresolved. Germline V lookup: CDR1 SGHAT, CDR2 FQNNGV. V was shortened by 5 bases and J by 0 bases, with 10 bases between the two germline ends. This CDR3 has 14 amino acids. CDR3 bases: TGTGCCAGCAGCCGGCCTCTAGCTAACTATGGCTACACCTTC. Translated, it gives CASSRPLANYGYTF.

This sequence joins TRBV20-1 and TRBJ1-3; the D is unclear. Germline V gene lookup returns CDR1 DFQATT and CDR2 SNEGSKA (reference sequence). The germline V and J ends were trimmed by 3 bases and 0 bases, with 9 bases remaining between them. This CDR3 region has 14 residues. For the CDR3, the DNA is TGCAGTGCTAGTAATCCGGGCTCTGGAAACACCATATATTTT. Protein: CSASNPGSGNTIYF.

The J gene is TRBJ1-3, the V gene TRBV9; D remains ambiguous. Germline-derived CDR1 and CDR2 are SGDLS and YYNGEE. The CDR3 consists of 14 residues. V gave up 0 bases and J gave up 0 bases, with 4 bases separating them. CDR3 in amino acids: CASSVGDSGNTIYF. In nucleotides, the CDR3 is TGTGCCAGCAGCGTAGGAGACTCTGGAAACACCATATATTTT.

The V gene is TRBV25-1, the J gene TRBJ2-3; D uncertain. Trimming removed 4 bases from V and 1 base from J, with 12 bases in between. The CDR3 has 15 amino acids. Germline V gene sequence: CDR1 MGHDK, CDR2 SYGVNS. CDR3 region: CASSAPGWGTDTQYF. CDR3 nucleotides: TGTGCCAGCAGTGCACCCGGGTGGGGCACAGATACGCAGTATTTT.

CDR3 DNA: TGTGCCAGCAAAGGAGCGGGAGGGAGGCCCCAGGGCTTGCAGTACTTC. The encoded protein is CASKGAGGRPQGLQYF. This chain connects TRBV2 to TRBJ2-7, with 10 bases that match TRBD2. Germline CDR1 and CDR2: SNHLY and FYNNEI. V was clipped by 7 bases and J by 9 bases; unmatched bases: 18. CDR3 length: 16 residues. Together with reference TRBV2 and TRBJ2-7, the CDR3 gives the full variable domain: EPEVTQTPSHQVTQMGQEVILRCVPISNHLYFYWYRQILGQKVEFLVSFYNNEISEKSEIFDDQFSVERPDGSNFTLKIRSTKLEDSAMYFCASKGAGGRPQGLQYFGPGTRLTVT.

Turning to this clone: Mismatch with germline at one junction end may stem from a read error. This chain links TRBV11-2 with TRBJ2-1; possibly TRBD2 for D (5 bases). The CDR3 is made up of 15 amino acids. CDR1 and CDR2 (germline): SGHAT, FQNNGV. The CDR3 reads CASSIEGYSYNEQFF. In DNA, the CDR3 is TGTGCCAGCAGCATAGAGGGTTACTCCTACAATGAGCAGTTCTTC.

The V gene is TRBV5-1, the J gene TRBJ2-3; 11 bases align to TRBD1. Germline V CDR1 and CDR2: SGHRS, YFSETQ. This CDR3 comprises 15 residues. Trimming cost V 4 bases and J 3 bases; bases outside gene matches: 4. The CDR3 loop is CASSPGQGGTDTQYF. As DNA, the CDR3 is TGCGCCAGCAGCCCGGGACAGGGGGGAACAGATACGCAGTATTTT.

The rearrangement uses TRBV16 and TRBJ2-2; maybe TRBD1 (5 bases). CDR3 size: 13 residues. With 0 bases removed from V and 9 bases from J, the gap between germline ends came to 8 bases. Germline V lookup: CDR1 KGHSY, CDR2 FQNENV. The CDR3 coding sequence is TGTGCCAGCAGCCAATCAGGGGAATGGGAGCTGTTTTTT. Encoded protein: CASSQSGEWELFF.

The V gene is TRBV10-2, the J gene TRBJ2-1; D remains ambiguous. This CDR3 spans 17 amino acids. Trimming took off 3 bases at V and 6 bases at J, with 21 bases between the two ends. Germline V CDR1 and CDR2: WSHSY, SAAADI. In nucleotides, the CDR3 is TGCGCCAGCAGTGATTCTGAGTGGAGTGCCGGTCTCAATGAGCAGTTCTTC. It yields the protein CASSDSEWSAGLNEQFF.

The gene calls are TRBV5-1 and TRBJ2-1, with D unclear. V lost 3 bases, J lost 3 bases, and 13 bases lay in between. Germline assignment: CDR1 SGHRS and CDR2 YFSETQ. CDR3 length: 15 amino acids. CDR3 amino acids: CASSWGNVDYNEQFF. CDR3 in DNA: TGCGCCAGCAGCTGGGGAAACGTGGACTACAATGAGCAGTTCTTC.

The V call is TRBV6-5, the J call TRBJ1-1, with TRBD1 as a possible D gene (6 bases). The CDR3 sequence is 15 residues long. Trimming left V 1 base short and J 1 base short, with 10 bases between. Germline V gene data show CDR1 as MNHEY and CDR2 as SVGAGI. DNA for the CDR3: TGTGCCAGCAGTTACTTTGGGGGGCCGAACACTGAAGCTTTCTTT. This encodes CASSYFGGPNTEAFF.

The chain uses TRBV5-1 and TRBJ2-3; the D is unclear. This CDR3 contains 12 residues. In germline, CDR1 is SGHRS, CDR2 YFSETQ. V lost 4 bases and J 5 bases, leaving 8 bases between the germline ends. CDR3 region: CASSDSLDTQYF. The CDR3 DNA is TGCGCCAGCAGCGACTCCTTAGATACGCAGTATTTT.

This chain links TRBV11-2 with TRBJ1-6; D is undetermined. The germline gives CDR1 SGHAT, CDR2 FQNNGV. V gave up 5 bases and J gave up 10 bases, with 12 bases separating them. The CDR3 spans 13 residues. The CDR3 spells CASSPGTVSPLHF. In DNA form, the CDR3 reads TGTGCCAGCAGCCCGGGAACGGTCTCACCCCTCCACTTT.

In its sample, this clone was seen once. CDR3 sequence: CASSARETGYQETQYF. CDR3 nucleotide sequence: TGTGCCAGCAGCGCCCGGGAAACGGGGTACCAAGAGACCCAGTACTTC. The rearrangement uses TRBV9 and TRBJ2-5, with D tentatively TRBD2 (5 bases). The CDR3 contains 16 residues. The ends were cut back, 3 bases at V and 0 bases at J, with 15 bases in the middle. Germline values: CDR1 SGDLS, CDR2 YYNGEE.

This chain connects TRBV5-1 to TRBJ2-7; D is ambiguous. The length of the CDR3 is 11 residues. V was clipped by 1 base and J by 6 bases, with 5 bases between them. Germline CDR1 is SGHRS and CDR2 is YFSETQ. CDR3: CASSLNGEQYF. CDR3 nucleotide sequence: TGCGCCAGCAGCTTGAACGGCGAGCAGTACTTC.

J is TRBJ2-5 and V is TRBV5-1, with a weak D call TRBD2 (6 bases). The CDR3 has 14 amino acids. Trimming took 4 bases from V and 1 from J, leaving 11 bases between them. CDR1 is SGHRS and CDR2 is YFSETQ in the germline V gene. The CDR3 DNA reads TGCGCCAGCAGCCCGGGGAGGTTCCAAGAGACCCAGTACTTC. Translation gives CASSPGRFQETQYF.

The rearrangement joins TRBV7-9 to TRBJ2-5; D unclear. This CDR3 has 11 amino acids. The germline V gene encodes CDR1 SEHNR and CDR2 FQNEAQ (reference sequence). V lost 2 bases and J lost 7, with 5 bases in between. CDR3 nucleotide sequence: TGTGCCAGCAGCTTAACCGGGACCCAGTACTTC. Its translation: CASSLTGTQYF.

Ten or more counts support this clone. The chain's CDR3 is CASSRGLQGTGANVLTF. DNA for the CDR3: TGCGCCAGCAGCCGAGGACTCCAGGGGACTGGGGCCAACGTCCTGACTTTC. V usage is TRBV4-1 and J usage is TRBJ2-6, with a weak D call TRBD1 (6 bases). V was pared by 4 bases and J by 2 bases, with 15 bases between. This CDR3 has 17 residues. Germline-derived CDR1 and CDR2 are MGHRA and YSYEKL.

The J gene is TRBJ2-3, the V gene TRBV5-6; a possible D gene is TRBD1 (6 bases). From germline, CDR1 is SGHDT and CDR2 YYEEEE. V gave up 0 bases and J gave up 0 bases, with 11 bases separating them. This CDR3 contains 16 residues. CDR3 loop: CASSLGGPSSTDTQYF. CDR3 DNA sequence: TGTGCCAGCAGCTTGGGGGGGCCATCTAGCACAGATACGCAGTATTTT.